This T cell receptor (beta chain) emerged from a study of cytomegalovirus exposure and HLA in healthy donors. General observations from the study: Cytomegalovirus-associated TCR beta chains were listed, numbering more than 150. Three chains linked to CMV were shown in vitro to be specific for CMV antigens.

With 60 Vbeta and 13 Jbeta primers, the PCR was carried out. This table comes from immunoSEQ multiplex PCR, and its TCRdb copy is limited to in-frame clones, with some not included. The sample table sets out roughly 80,000 clones. CDR3 length equals 11 residues. CDR1 GTSNPN and CDR2 SVGIG come from the germline V gene (reference sequence). As concerns this clone: The target antigen is unknown.

Sequencing used PBMCs. The chain uses TRBV30 and TRBJ2-5, with D unresolved. The end of the DNA fits TRBJ2-7 better, so the J call may be wrong. This sequence was found in a man aged 45-60 years in good health and CMV-seronegative. The CDR3 DNA reads as TGTGCCTGGAGTGTCGGCAGCGAGCAGTACTTC. Its translation: CAWSVGSEQYF.